What follows are 23 T cell receptor beta chains derived from one specimen sequenced in a study of shared clonotypes between healthy human individuals. Clones were read by immunoSEQ multiplex PCR, and TCRdb kept only the in-frame ones, dropping some. This table has some 2 million clones, roughly 94% appearing once. Sequencing input: naive CD4+ T cells sorted from blood. Subset: CD45RA+ positively selected. These receptors were collected from a man aged 18-30 years in good health.

The chain links TRBV10-2 to TRBJ2-1, with D perhaps matching TRBD1 (6 bases). CDR3 length equals 14 residues. Trimming removed 6 bases at V and 3 bases at J, with 12 bases between. Germline V gene sequence: CDR1 WSHSY, CDR2 SAAADI. As DNA, the CDR3 is TGCGCCAGCAGCCGGGACACGAACTACAATGAGCAGTTCTTC. Its protein product is CASSRDTNYNEQFF.

The chain has TRBV14 and TRBJ2-5; D is possibly TRBD2 (5 bases). This CDR3 has 15 residues. Trimming took off 2 bases at V and 0 bases at J, with 10 bases between the two ends. Germline V lookup: CDR1 SGHDN, CDR2 FVKESK. The CDR3 protein is CASSQTSWYQETQYF. DNA of the CDR3: TGTGCCAGCAGCCAAACTAGTTGGTACCAAGAGACCCAGTACTTC.

This chain connects TRBV7-9 to TRBJ2-1; D unresolved. CDR3 length: 17 residues. Germline CDR1 reads SEHNR; CDR2 reads FQNEAQ (reference sequence). V shed 0 bases and J shed 0 bases, with 12 bases lying between them. CDR3 amino acids: CASSLAPALSSYNEQFF. Here the CDR3 DNA reads TGTGCCAGCAGCTTAGCCCCAGCGCTGAGCTCCTACAATGAGCAGTTCTTC.

The CDR3 DNA sequence: TGTGCCTGGAGTGAGGGACAGGGGTCCACTCAGCCCCAGCATTTT. It specifies CAWSEGQGSTQPQHF. V and J are TRBV30 and TRBJ1-5, with 10 nucleotides matching TRBD1. J lost 6 bases, V lost 1 base, and 6 bases had no gene match. Germline V gene lookup returns CDR1 GTSNPN and CDR2 SVGIG (reference sequence). This CDR3 spans 15 amino acids. Filled out from reference TRBV30 and TRBJ1-5, the complete variable domain reads SQTIHQWPATLVQPVGSPLSLECTVEGTSNPNLYWYRQAAGRGLQLLFYSVGIGQISSEVPQNLSASRPQDRQFILSSKKLLLSDSGFYLCAWSEGQGSTQPQHFGDGTRLSIL.

CDR3 sequence: CASRGGVNYGYTF. Written as DNA, the CDR3 is TGTGCCAGCAGGGGGGGAGTTAACTATGGCTACACCTTC. The J gene is TRBJ1-2, the V gene TRBV2, with a possible D match to TRBD1 (5 bases). The CDR3 runs 13 residues. Germline CDR1 SNHLY, CDR2 FYNNEI. V lost 6 bases and J 1 base, leaving 9 bases between the germline ends.

This chain links TRBV5-4 with TRBJ1-2; TRBD1 matches 7 bases. The CDR3 loop spans 15 amino acids. Germline V gene data show CDR1 as SGHNT and CDR2 as YYREEE (reference sequence). Trimming took 0 bases from V and 7 from J; bases not matched to a gene: 9. The CDR3 DNA is TGTGCCAGCAGCTTGGCCGGAGGGGGCGCGGGTGGCTACACCTTC. Translation: CASSLAGGGAGGYTF.

The chain recombines TRBV28 with TRBJ2-2; D is unclear. The CDR3 contains 15 residues. Trimming cost V 1 base and J 7 bases, with 13 bases left between them. Looked up from germline, CDR1 is MDHEN and CDR2 is SYDVKM. CDR3 coding DNA: TGTGCCAGCAGTTTATTCGACCCCGGCGGCGGGGAGCTGTTTTTT. The encoded protein is CASSLFDPGGGELFF.

This chain links TRBV28 with TRBJ2-3; D is undetermined. Germline CDR1 reads MDHEN; CDR2 reads SYDVKM. This CDR3 is built from 14 residues. Between the trimmed V and J ends, which lost 2 bases and 2 bases, there was a span of 8 bases. CDR3 bases: TGTGCCAGCAGTTTAGTTAGGTCCACAGATACGCAGTATTTT. It is translated as CASSLVRSTDTQYF.

For this clone: The sample contains more than one DNA sequence encoding this CDR3. This chain connects TRBV6-5 to TRBJ1-6; a weak D match, TRBD1 (5 bases). Germline CDR1 reads MNHEY; CDR2 reads SVGAGI. The CDR3 is 14 amino acids. Between the trimmed V and J ends, which lost 6 bases and 7 bases, there was a span of 13 bases. The CDR3 bases are TGTGCCAGCAGCCGAACCGGGGACAATTCACCCCTCCACTTT. Translation: CASSRTGDNSPLHF.

The CDR3 region is CASSPVASSAKNIQYF. CDR3 nucleotide sequence: TGTGCCAGCAGCCCGGTGGCTAGTTCAGCCAAAAACATTCAGTACTTC. The V gene is TRBV7-9, the J gene TRBJ2-4, with D hard to call. V was shortened by 5 bases and J by 0 bases, with 14 bases between the two germline ends. There are 16 residues in the CDR3. CDR1 SEHNR and CDR2 FQNEAQ come from the germline V gene (reference sequence).

The chain employs TRBV5-1 and TRBJ2-5; 9 nucleotides align to TRBD1. Losses at the gene ends were 0 bases for V and 3 bases for J; bases not matched to a gene: 6. This CDR3 contains 16 residues. Germline V gives CDR1 SGHRS, CDR2 YFSETQ. In DNA, the CDR3 is TGCGCCAGCAGCTTGGCCACAGGGGGCTTAAAAGAGACCCAGTACTTC. This encodes CASSLATGGLKETQYF. The full variable domain, completed using reference TRBV5-1 and TRBJ2-5, is KAGVTQTPRYLIKTRGQQVTLSCSPISGHRSVSWYQQTPGQGLQFLFEYFSETQRNKGNFPGRFSGRQFSNSRSEMNVSTLELGDSALYLCASSLATGGLKETQYFGPGTRLLVL.

V usage is TRBV7-2 and J usage is TRBJ2-5; D gene uncertain. The V and J ends lost 4 bases and 2 bases respectively, with 8 bases between them. CDR1 and CDR2 (germline): SGHTA, FQGNSA. The CDR3 runs 13 residues. The CDR3 nucleotides are TGTGCCAGCAGCTCCCCCCAACAAGAGACCCAGTACTTC. Its protein product is CASSSPQQETQYF.

With regard to this clone: The sample holds other DNA sequences that translate to the same CDR3. This chain connects TRBV28 to TRBJ1-6, with 7 bases matching TRBD1. CDR1 and CDR2 from the germline V gene are MDHEN and SYDVKM. The CDR3 contains 14 residues. Unmatched junction bases numbered 5, after V lost 2 bases and J lost 10 bases. Here the CDR3 DNA reads TGTGCCAGCAGTTTAAGAGGGGGCGGGTCACCCCTCCACTTT. This encodes CASSLRGGGSPLHF.

This clone occurred once. The CDR3 DNA reads TGTGCCGTAGGCCGGCAAGGGGGCTACACCTTC. This encodes CAVGRQGGYTF. The rearrangement uses TRBV2 and TRBJ1-2; D not resolved. The CDR3 extends over 11 amino acids. Germline V gives CDR1 SNHLY, CDR2 FYNNEI. Trimming removed 11 bases from V and 8 bases from J, with 15 bases in between.

A remark on this clone: Other DNA sequences in this specimen translate into the identical CDR3. This rearrangement joins TRBV2 to TRBJ2-7; tentatively, D is TRBD1 (5 bases). CDR3 length: 13 residues. With 4 bases removed from V and 0 bases from J, the gap between germline ends came to 7 bases. CDR1 is SNHLY and CDR2 is FYNNEI in the germline V gene. The CDR3, as DNA: TGTGCCAGCAGTGGCGACAGCTCCTACGAGCAGTACTTC. Translating it yields CASSGDSSYEQYF.

Note on this clone: The sample has other DNA sequences that encode this CDR3 too. The rearrangement joins TRBV19 to TRBJ2-7; 12 nucleotides align to TRBD2. V shed 6 bases and J 4 bases; nucleotides not matched to a gene: 4. The CDR3 spans 14 residues. Germline V lookup: CDR1 LNHDA, CDR2 SQIVND (reference sequence). The CDR3 loop is CASRRLAGAYEQYF. The CDR3, as DNA: TGTGCCAGTAGGAGACTAGCGGGAGCGTACGAGCAGTACTTC. Full variable domain (outside the CDR3, taken from reference TRBV19 and TRBJ2-7): DGGITQSPKYLFRKEGQNVTLSCEQNLNHDAMYWYRQDPGQGLRLIYYSQIVNDFQKGDIAEGYSVSREKKESFPLTVTSAQKNPTAFYLCASRRLAGAYEQYFGPGTRLTVT.

The chain recombines TRBV29-1 with TRBJ2-5, with D perhaps TRBD1 or TRBD2 (7 bases each). CDR1 is SQVTM and CDR2 is ANQGSEA in the germline V gene. Trimming took 0 bases from V and 4 from J, leaving 21 bases between them. This CDR3 is built from 17 residues. The CDR3 region is CSVEDRGGGASSETQYF. CDR3 nucleotides: TGCAGCGTTGAAGATAGGGGAGGGGGCGCTTCATCAGAGACCCAGTACTTC.

V usage is TRBV10-3 and J usage is TRBJ2-7, with TRBD2 identical over 13 bases. Per germline, CDR1 ENHRY and CDR2 SYGVKD. Trimming at V came to 6 bases and at J to 2 bases, leaving 4 bases not matched to a gene. CDR3 length: 15 amino acids. CDR3 coding DNA: TGTGCCATCAGCCTAGGACTAGCGGGAGCCTACGAGCAGTACTTC. This translates into CAISLGLAGAYEQYF.

On this clone: Other nucleotide sequences in the sample specify the same CDR3. The V gene is TRBV6-5, the J gene TRBJ1-5; D is undetermined. Trimming removed 4 bases at V and 6 bases at J, with 10 bases between. CDR1 MNHEY and CDR2 SVGAGI come from the germline V gene. The CDR3 runs 13 residues. Written as DNA, the CDR3 is TGTGCCAGCAGTTCCCTCCGGGGTCAGCCCCAGCATTTT. It translates to CASSSLRGQPQHF.

The chain links TRBV30 to TRBJ2-7; a possible D gene is TRBD1 (5 bases). CDR1 is GTSNPN, CDR2 SVGIG, per germline (reference sequence). The CDR3 has 14 amino acids. V lost 0 bases and J lost 1, with 10 bases in between. The CDR3 DNA sequence: TGTGCCTGGAGTGTACAAACAGGATCCTACGAGCAGTACTTC. It is translated as CAWSVQTGSYEQYF.

The V call is TRBV19, the J call TRBJ1-5; D is ambiguous. In germline, CDR1 is LNHDA, CDR2 SQIVND (reference sequence). This CDR3 is built from 12 residues. Between the trimmed V and J ends, which lost 4 bases and 9 bases, there was a span of 10 bases. The CDR3 DNA sequence: TGTGCCAGTAGTAGATCAAGGTTGCCCCAGCATTTT. It yields the protein CASSRSRLPQHF.

This chain joins TRBV14 and TRBJ2-3; D is unclear. The CDR3 has 13 residues. CDR1 is SGHDN, CDR2 FVKESK, per germline. V dropped 1 base and J dropped 10 bases, with 12 bases sitting between them. This CDR3 reads CASSQAIVGAQYF. For the CDR3, the DNA is TGTGCCAGCAGCCAAGCTATAGTAGGCGCGCAGTATTTT.

This rearrangement joins TRBV6-6 to TRBJ2-1; either TRBD1 or TRBD2 may fit D (5 bases each). This CDR3 is 15 amino acids long. The germline V and J ends were trimmed by 4 bases and 0 bases, with 10 bases remaining between them. Germline V CDR1 and CDR2: MNHNY, SVGAGI (reference sequence). Written as DNA, the CDR3 is TGTGCCAGCAGTTCGGGACGAAACTCCTACAATGAGCAGTTCTTC. It is translated as CASSSGRNSYNEQFF.